This TCR beta chain stems from a study of tumor-infiltrating lymphocytes in localized non-small cell lung cancer. Study as a whole: Each patient gave resected tumor and non-adjacent uninvolved lung tissue.

TCRdb's copy holds only in-frame clones and misses some; the assay was immunoSEQ multiplex PCR. The data hold thousands of clones, with 55% to 85% observed a single time. CDR1 SGHDT and CDR2 YYEEEE come from the germline V gene. The CDR3 is 15 residues long. V lost 6 bases and J lost 2; bases outside the gene matches: 9. A note on this clone: The target antigen is unknown.

Study results and caveats: Not all patients were TCR sequenced, owing to tissue quantity. Compared with uninvolved lung, tumors showed higher T cell infiltration by TCRbeta sequencing.

Sample: lung tumor tissue. The chain joins TRBV5-6 to TRBJ2-5; 8 nucleotides align to TRBD1. The TCR originated in a human donor with non-small cell lung cancer. CDR3 amino acids: CASTPSGGGQETQYF. The CDR3 DNA reads as TGTGCCAGCACCCCGTCAGGGGGCGGGCAAGAGACCCAGTACTTC. Full variable domain (rest looked up from reference TRBV5-6 and TRBJ2-5): DAGVTQSPTHLIKTRGQQVTLRCSPKSGHDTVSWYQQALGQGPQFIFQYYEEEERQRGNFPDRFSGHQFPNYSSELNVNALLLGDSALYLCASTPSGGGQETQYFGPGTRLLVL.